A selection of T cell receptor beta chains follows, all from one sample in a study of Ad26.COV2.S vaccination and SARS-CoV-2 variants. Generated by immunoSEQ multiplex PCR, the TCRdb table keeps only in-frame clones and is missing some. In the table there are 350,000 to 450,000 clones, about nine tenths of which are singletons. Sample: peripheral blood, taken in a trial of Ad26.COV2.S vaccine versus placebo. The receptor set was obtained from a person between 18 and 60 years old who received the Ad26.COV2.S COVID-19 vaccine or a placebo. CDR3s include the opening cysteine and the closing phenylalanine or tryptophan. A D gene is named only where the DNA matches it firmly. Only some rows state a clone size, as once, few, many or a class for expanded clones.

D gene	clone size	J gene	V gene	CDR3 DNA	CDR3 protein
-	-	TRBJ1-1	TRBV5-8	TGTGCCAGCAGCTTAACCTTAACCTTGGACACAAACACTGAAGCTTTCTTT	CASSLTLTLDTNTEAFF
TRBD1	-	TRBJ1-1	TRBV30	TGTGCCTGGAGTGTAATAATGACAGGGGGAATGGGCACTGAAGCTTTCTTT	CAWSVIMTGGMGTEAFF
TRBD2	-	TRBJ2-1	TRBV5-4	TGTGCCAGCAGCTTGGGGCTAGCGGGGGTCTACAATGAGCAGTTCTTC	CASSLGLAGVYNEQFF
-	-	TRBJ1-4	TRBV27	TGTGCCAGCAGTCGCTTGGGACGAGGGGAAAAACTGTTTTTT	CASSRLGRGEKLFF
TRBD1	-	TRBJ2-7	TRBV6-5	TGTGCCAGCAATGGACAGGGGTGGTTCTACGAGCAGTACTTC	CASNGQGWFYEQYF
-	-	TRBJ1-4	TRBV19	TGTGCCAGTAGTATGTGGATCGCAACTAATGAAAAACTGTTTTTT	CASSMWIATNEKLFF
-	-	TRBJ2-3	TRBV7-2	TGTGCCAGCCCCATAGCTAGCACAGATACGCAGTATTTT	CASPIASTDTQYF
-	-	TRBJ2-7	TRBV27	TGTGCCAGCAGTTTCAGGGGCTCCTACGAGCAGTACTTC	CASSFRGSYEQYF
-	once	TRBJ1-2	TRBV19	TGTGCCAGTAGTATAAGACCCGACTATGGCTACACCTTC	CASSIRPDYGYTF
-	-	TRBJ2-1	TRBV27	TGTGCCAGCAGTAGAAGAGCGGAGATGTACAATGAGCAGTTCTTC	CASSRRAEMYNEQFF
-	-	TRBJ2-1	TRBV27	TGTGCCAGCAGTCCCAAAGGGGTGGACTCTCAGTTCTTC	CASSPKGVDSQFF
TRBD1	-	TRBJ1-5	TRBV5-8	TGTGCCAGCAGTTACTCCGGGACAGCAATTCAGCCCCAGCATTTT	CASSYSGTAIQPQHF
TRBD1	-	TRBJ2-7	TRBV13	TGTGCCAGCAGCTCAAGGACAGGAAACGCCTACGAGCAGTACTTC	CASSSRTGNAYEQYF
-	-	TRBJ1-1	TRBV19	TGTGCCACTAGGACTGCTCGGAGGAGCACTGAAGCTTTCTTT	CATRTARRSTEAFF
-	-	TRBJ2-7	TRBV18	TGTGCCAGCTCCCTTCAGGGACGGAACTACGAGCAGTACTTC	CASSLQGRNYEQYF
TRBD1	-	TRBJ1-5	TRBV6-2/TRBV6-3	TGTGCCAGCAGTTCCGGGACAGTAAATCAGCCCCAGCATTTT	CASSSGTVNQPQHF
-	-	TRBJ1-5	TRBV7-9	TGTGCCAGCAGCTTTAACGGGGTTCATCAGCCCCAGCATTTT	CASSFNGVHQPQHF
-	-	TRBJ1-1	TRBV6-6	TGTGCCAGCAGTCTAGGGACTATGGCTTTCTTT	CASSLGTMAFF
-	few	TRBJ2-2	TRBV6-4	TGTGCCAGCAGTCATACAGAGACCGGGGAGCTGTTTTTT	CASSHTETGELFF
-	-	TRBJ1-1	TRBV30	TGTGCCTGGAGGGGAAGACAGAACATGAACACTGAAGCTTTCTTT	CAWRGRQNMNTEAFF
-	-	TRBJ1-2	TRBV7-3	TGTGCCAGCAGCTTAGCGGATAACTATGGCTACACCTTC	CASSLADNYGYTF
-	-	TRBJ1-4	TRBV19	TGTGCCAGTAGCCGCCGCGACAGGCCAACTAATGAAAAACTGTTTTTT	CASSRRDRPTNEKLFF
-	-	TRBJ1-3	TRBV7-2	TGTGCCAGCAGCCCAGCGGGGGGCAATGGAAACACCATATATTTT	CASSPAGGNGNTIYF